This TCR beta chain appears in the sequencing data of a study of graft-versus-host responses after intestinal transplantation listed by TCRdb under 2021. In the study overall: Multivisceral, liver-intestinal, or isolated intestinal transplants were received by the recipients. Anti-thymocyte globulin induction was given to all recipients, followed by maintenance tacrolimus and steroids for approximately 3 years. After intestinal transplantation, graft-versus-host and host-versus-graft alloreactive T cell clones were followed in the graft, circulation and bone marrow using bulk TCR-beta CDR3 sequencing. To identify alloreactive clones, pre-transplant mixed lymphocyte reaction products were sequenced and then compared with unstimulated pre-transplant donor and recipient T cells. The cohort enrolled roughly 25 intestinal transplant recipients including one retransplant, and a few patients lacking pretransplant specimens were excluded. A peak of at least 4% donor T cells among recipient peripheral blood mononuclear cells was the definition used for donor T cell macrochimerism. Rather than going through the commercial service, samples from a few later patients were sequenced in-house on an Illumina MiSeq and processed with MiXCR.

The paper as a whole reports these results and caveats: High GvH to HvG T cell clonal ratios were observed in the allografts of patients with donor T cell macrochimerism. GvH clones turned up in recipient bone marrow, with some appearing earlier in ileal mucosa or blood, a pattern consistent with an intestinal mucosal origin. The conclusions were limited by the relatively low number and heterogeneity of the intestinal transplant patients. Early after transplant, peak levels of circulating GvH clones were associated with declines in HvG clones.

A remark on this clone: Its antigen remains unidentified. No much larger clone exists at a distance of one base, and base qualities are not known.

Compared with germline, V lacks 4 bases and J lacks 0 bases; bases without a gene match: 6. From the cysteine through the phenylalanine, the CDR3 covers 16 amino acids. Only CDR3 DNA remains: 48 bases, in frame from the first base. The germline V gene (reference sequence) provides CDR1 MNHNY and CDR2 SVGAGI. The receptor library was made with the immunoSEQ multiplex PCR assay. For most patients, genomic DNA was isolated with the Qiagen DNeasy Blood and Tissue Kit and shipped frozen to Adaptive Biotechnologies for TCR sequencing. For most patients, high-throughput TCR-beta CDR3 sequencing of genomic DNA was performed by Adaptive Biotechnologies. In the authors' own workflow: Adaptive's ImmunoSEQ software was the source of the TCR sequencing data for 18 patients, while a few other patients were processed with MiXCR and VDJtools. To correct CD4 versus CD8 sorting errors, sequences present in both subsets at a frequency ratio below 5:1 were removed. Because the origin of CDR3 nucleotide sequences shared between donor and recipient could not be assigned, those sequences were removed. At least 2-fold expansion over unstimulated cells and a minimum CFSE-low frequency of 0.002% (template counts) or 0.001% (read counts) were required for clones to be classified as alloreactive. Clones were considered mappable if detected in sequenced pre-transplant spleen, lymph node, or MLR CFSE-low populations of the donor or recipient. The cumulative frequency of alloreactive clones was calculated as a percentage of all sequences, weighted by copy number. The table comes from immuneACCESS by way of TCRdb, which keeps in-frame sequences with V and J called. Part of the clones is missing from these tables; in studies checked, under half for an unresolved V gene and the rest for unknown reasons. That table is the source of V, J and clone size, and D and trimming were worked out from the DNA. In this sample the table shows approximately 49,000 clones, approximately 96% of which occur a single time. The leading ten clones occupy 0.2% to 0.25% of the sample.

The time point label here, explained by the study, means: cells obtained before transplantation from donor or recipient. CD3+CD4+ and CD3+CD8+ populations were FACS-sorted from unstimulated pre-transplant donor and recipient cells taken from spleen or lymph nodes. The material was unstimulated CD8+ T cells sorted from spleen or lymph node cells, obtained before transplant. Rearrangement joined TRBV6-6 to TRBJ2-7, with 10 junctional bases fitting TRBD1. This receptor was obtained from a human donor who was the organ donor for an intestinal transplant. The CDR3 has the sequence CASSWTGQGDSYEQYF. In nucleotide form, the sequence is TGTGCCAGCAGTTGGACAGGACAGGGGGACTCCTACGAGCAGTACTTC.